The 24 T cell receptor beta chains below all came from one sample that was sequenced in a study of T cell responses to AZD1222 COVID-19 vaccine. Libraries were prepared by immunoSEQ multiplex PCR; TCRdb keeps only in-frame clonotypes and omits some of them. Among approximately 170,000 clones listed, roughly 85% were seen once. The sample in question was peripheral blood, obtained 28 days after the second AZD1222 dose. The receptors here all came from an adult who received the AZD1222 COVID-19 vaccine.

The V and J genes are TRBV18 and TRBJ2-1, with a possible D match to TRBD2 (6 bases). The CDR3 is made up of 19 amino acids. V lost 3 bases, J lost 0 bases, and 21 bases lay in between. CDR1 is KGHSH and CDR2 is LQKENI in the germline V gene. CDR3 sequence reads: CASSPVAPFSGSSYNEQFF. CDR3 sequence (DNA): TGTGCCAGCTCACCCGTAGCCCCTTTTAGCGGAAGCTCCTACAATGAGCAGTTCTTC.

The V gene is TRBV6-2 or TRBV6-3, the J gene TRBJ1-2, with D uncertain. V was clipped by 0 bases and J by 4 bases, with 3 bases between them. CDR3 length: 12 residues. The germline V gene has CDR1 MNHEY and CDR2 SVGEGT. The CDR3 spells CASSYSTYGYTF. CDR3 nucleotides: TGTGCCAGCAGTTACTCTACCTATGGCTACACCTTC.

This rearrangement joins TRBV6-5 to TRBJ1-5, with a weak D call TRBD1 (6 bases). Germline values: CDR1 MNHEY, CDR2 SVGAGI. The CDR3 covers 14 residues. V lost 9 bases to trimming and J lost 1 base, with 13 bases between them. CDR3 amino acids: CASQRTASNQPQHF. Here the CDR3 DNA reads TGTGCCAGTCAACGGACAGCAAGCAATCAGCCCCAGCATTTT.

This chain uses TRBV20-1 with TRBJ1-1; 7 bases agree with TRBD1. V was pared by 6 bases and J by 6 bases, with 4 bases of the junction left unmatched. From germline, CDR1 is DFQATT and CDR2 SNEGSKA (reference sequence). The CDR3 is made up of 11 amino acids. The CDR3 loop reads CSALGGAEAFF. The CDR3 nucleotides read TGCAGTGCCTTAGGGGGCGCTGAAGCTTTCTTT.

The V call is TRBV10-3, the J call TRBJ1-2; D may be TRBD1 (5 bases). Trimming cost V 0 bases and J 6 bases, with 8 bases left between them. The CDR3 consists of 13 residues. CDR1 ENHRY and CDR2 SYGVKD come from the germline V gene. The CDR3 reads CAISESGDHGYTF. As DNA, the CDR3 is TGTGCCATCAGTGAGTCAGGGGACCATGGCTACACCTTC.

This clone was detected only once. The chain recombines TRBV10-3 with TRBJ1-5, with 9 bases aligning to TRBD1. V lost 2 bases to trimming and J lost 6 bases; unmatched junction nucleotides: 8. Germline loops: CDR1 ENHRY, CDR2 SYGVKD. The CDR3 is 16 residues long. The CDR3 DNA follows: TGTGCCATCAGTGAGGGACCGGGACAGGGTGGTCAGCCCCAGCATTTT. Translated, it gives CAISEGPGQGGQPQHF.

CDR3 bases: TGTGCCATCGCTCCGGGGGGGGGAAATCAGCCCCAGCATTTT. Its translation is CAIAPGGGNQPQHF. The chain uses TRBV10-3 and TRBJ1-5; D is perhaps TRBD1 (5 bases). Trimming removed 8 bases from V and 4 bases from J, with 15 bases in between. Per the germline V gene, CDR1 is ENHRY and CDR2 is SYGVKD. This CDR3 contains 14 residues.

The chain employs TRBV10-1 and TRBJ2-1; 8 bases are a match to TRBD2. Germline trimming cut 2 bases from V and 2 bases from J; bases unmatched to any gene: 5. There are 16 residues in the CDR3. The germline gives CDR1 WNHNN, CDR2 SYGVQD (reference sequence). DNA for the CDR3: TGCGCCAGCAGTGAGGGGCGGGGGGTCACCTACAATGAGCAGTTCTTC. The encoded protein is CASSEGRGVTYNEQFF.

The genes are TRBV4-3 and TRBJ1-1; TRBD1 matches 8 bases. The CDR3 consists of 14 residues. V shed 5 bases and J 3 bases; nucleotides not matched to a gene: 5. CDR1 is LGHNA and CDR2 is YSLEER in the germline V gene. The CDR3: CASSYRGGDTEAFF. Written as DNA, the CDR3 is TGCGCCAGCAGCTACAGGGGGGGGGACACTGAAGCTTTCTTT.

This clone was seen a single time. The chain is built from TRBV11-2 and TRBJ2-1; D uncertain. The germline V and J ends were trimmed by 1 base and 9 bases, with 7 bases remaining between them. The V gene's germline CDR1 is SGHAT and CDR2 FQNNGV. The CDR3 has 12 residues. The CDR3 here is CASSLGLVEQFF. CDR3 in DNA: TGTGCCAGCAGCTTAGGGCTGGTTGAGCAGTTCTTC.

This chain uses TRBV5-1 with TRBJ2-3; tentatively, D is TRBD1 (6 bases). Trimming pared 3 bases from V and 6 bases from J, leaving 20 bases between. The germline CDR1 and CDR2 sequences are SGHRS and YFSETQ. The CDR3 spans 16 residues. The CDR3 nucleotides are TGCGCCAGCAGCTATACCGGGCCTATCACAGGGGATACGCAGTATTTT. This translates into CASSYTGPITGDTQYF.

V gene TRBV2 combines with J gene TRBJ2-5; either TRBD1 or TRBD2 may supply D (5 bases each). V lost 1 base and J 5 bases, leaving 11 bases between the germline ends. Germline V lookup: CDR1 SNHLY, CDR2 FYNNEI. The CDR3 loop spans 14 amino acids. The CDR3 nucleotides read TGTGCCAGCAGTGAAGGGTCTTGGGGGGAGACCCAGTACTTC. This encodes CASSEGSWGETQYF.

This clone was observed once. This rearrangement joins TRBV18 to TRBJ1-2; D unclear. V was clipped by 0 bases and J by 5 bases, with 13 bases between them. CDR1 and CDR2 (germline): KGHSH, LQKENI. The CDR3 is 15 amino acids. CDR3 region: CASSPPSLYQYGYTF. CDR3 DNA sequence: TGTGCCAGCTCACCACCTTCTTTGTACCAATATGGCTACACCTTC.

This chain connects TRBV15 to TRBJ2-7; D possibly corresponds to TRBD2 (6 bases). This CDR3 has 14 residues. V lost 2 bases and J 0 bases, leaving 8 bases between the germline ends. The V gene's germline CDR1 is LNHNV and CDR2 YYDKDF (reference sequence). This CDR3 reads CATSRTGLSYEQYF. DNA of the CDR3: TGTGCCACCAGCAGAACGGGACTCTCCTACGAGCAGTACTTC.

The CDR3 DNA reads as TGTGCCAGCAGTGACTCGACTAGGAGCACAGATACGCAGTATTTT. This translates into CASSDSTRSTDTQYF. The rearrangement uses TRBV6-4 and TRBJ2-3; weak D call: TRBD2 (6 bases). CDR3 length equals 15 residues. The V gene's germline CDR1 is MRHNA and CDR2 SNTAGT. V gave up 0 bases and J gave up 0 bases, with 7 bases separating them.

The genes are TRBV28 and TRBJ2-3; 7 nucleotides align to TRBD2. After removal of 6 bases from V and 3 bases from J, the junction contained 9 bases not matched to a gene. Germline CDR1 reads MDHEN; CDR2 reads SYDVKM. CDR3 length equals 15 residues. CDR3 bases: TGTGCCAGCAGCACGACTAGCCGGGGAACAGATACGCAGTATTTT. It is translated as CASSTTSRGTDTQYF.

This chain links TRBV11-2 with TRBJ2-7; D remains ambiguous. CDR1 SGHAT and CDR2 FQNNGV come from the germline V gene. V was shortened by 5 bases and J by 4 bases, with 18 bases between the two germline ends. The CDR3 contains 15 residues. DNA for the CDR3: TGTGCCAGCAGCCCCTTAAGGGAACCAATTTACGAGCAGTACTTC. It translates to CASSPLREPIYEQYF.

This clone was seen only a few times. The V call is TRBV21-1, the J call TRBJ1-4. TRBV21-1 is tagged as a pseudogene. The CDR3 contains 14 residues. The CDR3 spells CASSGGATNEKLFF. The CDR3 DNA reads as TGTGCCAGCAGCGGGGGGGCTACTAATGAAAAACTGTTTTTT.

This CDR3 is CASSYGGYYEQYF. The CDR3, as DNA: TGTGCCAGCAGTTACGGCGGTTACTACGAGCAGTACTTC. The chain is built from TRBV6-5 and TRBJ2-7; D unclear. V was clipped by 2 bases and J by 3 bases, with 8 bases between them. The CDR3 spans 13 residues. Germline V gene sequence: CDR1 MNHEY, CDR2 SVGAGI.

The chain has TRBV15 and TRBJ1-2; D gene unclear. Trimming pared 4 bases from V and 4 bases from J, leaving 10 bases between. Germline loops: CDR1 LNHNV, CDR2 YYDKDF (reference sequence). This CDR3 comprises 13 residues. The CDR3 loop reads CATSNEPIYGYTF. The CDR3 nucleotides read TGTGCCACCAGCAATGAACCGATCTATGGCTACACCTTC.

The DNA of the CDR3 is TGTGCCAGCAGCTCCTCTAGGCGACGACTGGGCGATAGCAATCAGCCCCAGCATTTT. Encoded protein: CASSSSRRRLGDSNQPQHF. The chain joins TRBV7-8 to TRBJ1-5, with no clear D. Per germline, CDR1 SGHVS and CDR2 FQNEAQ. V was pared by 4 bases and J by 0 bases, with 22 bases between. There are 19 residues in the CDR3.

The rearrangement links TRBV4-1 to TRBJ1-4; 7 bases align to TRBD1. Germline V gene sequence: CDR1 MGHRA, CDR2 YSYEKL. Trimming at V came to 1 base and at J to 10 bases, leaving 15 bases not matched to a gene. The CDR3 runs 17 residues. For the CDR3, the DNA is TGCGCCAGCAGCCAAGCCGCACTCCGGGACAGAAATCGAAAACTGTTTTTT. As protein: CASSQAALRDRNRKLFF.

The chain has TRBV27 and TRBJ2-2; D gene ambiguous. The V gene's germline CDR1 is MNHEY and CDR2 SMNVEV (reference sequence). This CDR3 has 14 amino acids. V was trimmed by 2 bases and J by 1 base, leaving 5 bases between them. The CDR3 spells CASSLAGNTGELFF. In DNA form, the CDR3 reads TGTGCCAGCAGTTTAGCCGGGAACACCGGGGAGCTGTTTTTT.

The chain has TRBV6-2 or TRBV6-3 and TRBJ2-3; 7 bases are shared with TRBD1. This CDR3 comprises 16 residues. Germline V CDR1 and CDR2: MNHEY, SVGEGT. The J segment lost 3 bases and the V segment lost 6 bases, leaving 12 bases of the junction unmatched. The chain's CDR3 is CASSYRFRQGTDTQYF. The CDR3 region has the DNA TGTGCCAGCAGCTATAGGTTCCGACAGGGTACAGATACGCAGTATTTT.